This is a list of T cell receptor beta chains from one sample in a study of Ad26.COV2.S vaccination and SARS-CoV-2 variants. TCRdb's table, derived via immunoSEQ multiplex PCR, lists solely in-frame clones and lacks some. The table records about 350,000 clones, 75% to 90% of them present only once. The sequencing used peripheral blood, collected in a trial of Ad26.COV2.S vaccine versus placebo. The receptors were gathered from a person between 18 and 65 years old who received the Ad26.COV2.S COVID-19 vaccine or a placebo. Each CDR3 is given with its conserved first and last residue.

j_call	v_call	cdr3_aa
TRBJ1-1	TRBV7-2	CASSLGYRVPNTEAFF
TRBJ1-1	TRBV5-6	CASSPTGAPGNTEAFF
TRBJ2-1	TRBV29-1	CSTLRARNEQFF
TRBJ2-7	TRBV14	CASSPGQGREQYF
TRBJ2-4	TRBV3-1/TRBV3-2	CASSQTGAKNIQYF
TRBJ1-2	TRBV7-3	CASSPQGAEVLNYGYTF
TRBJ2-3	TRBV6-2/TRBV6-3	CASSFRLARTDTQYF
TRBJ1-1	TRBV18	CASSPWGSTEAFF
TRBJ2-2	TRBV11-3	CASSLDGRAPGELFF
TRBJ1-6	TRBV7-2	CASSRSYNSPLHF
TRBJ2-3	TRBV27	CATRADSTDTQYF
TRBJ2-5	TRBV15	CATSRDGGGQETQYF
TRBJ2-1	TRBV19	CASSGSDTYNEQFF
TRBJ2-7	TRBV25-1	CASSGGSGGHPGVEQYF
TRBJ2-3	TRBV12-5	CASGPPSGTDTQYF
TRBJ2-4	TRBV2	CASSVGGGVKNIQYF
TRBJ2-7	TRBV4-2	CASSQEAVLGFYEQYF
TRBJ1-4	TRBV30	CAWSVRGHPNEKLFF
TRBJ1-5	TRBV18	CASSPLIGEQPQHF